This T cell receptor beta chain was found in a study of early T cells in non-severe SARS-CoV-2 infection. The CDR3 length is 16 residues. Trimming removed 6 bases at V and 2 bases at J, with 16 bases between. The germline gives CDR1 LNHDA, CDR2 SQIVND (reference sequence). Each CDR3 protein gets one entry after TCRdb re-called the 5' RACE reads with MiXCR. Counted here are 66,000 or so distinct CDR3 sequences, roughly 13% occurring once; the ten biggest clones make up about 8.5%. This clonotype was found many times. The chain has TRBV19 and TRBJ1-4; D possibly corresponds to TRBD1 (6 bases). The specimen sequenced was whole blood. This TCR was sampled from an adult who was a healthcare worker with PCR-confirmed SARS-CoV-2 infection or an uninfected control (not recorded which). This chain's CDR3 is CASRRGQSQTNEKLFF. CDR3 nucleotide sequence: TGTGCCAGTAGGCGTGGACAGTCTCAGACTAATGAAAAACTGTTTTTT. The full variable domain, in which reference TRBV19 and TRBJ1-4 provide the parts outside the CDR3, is DGGITQSPKYLFRKEGQNVTLSCEQNLNHDAMYWYRQDPGQGLRLIYYSQIVNDFQKGDIAEGYSVSREKKESFPLTVTSAQKNPTAFYLCASRRGQSQTNEKLFFGSGTQLSVL.